This entry features one T cell receptor beta chain sequence. The data were taken from a study of T-cell memory formation after mild COVID-19. MiXCR, applied by TCRdb to the 5' RACE reads, yields one record per CDR3 protein. The sample consists of roughly 130,000 distinct CDR3 sequences, approximately 6.3% of them appearing once. The CDR3 consists of 14 residues. Trimming cost V 5 bases and J 1 base, with 9 bases left between them. Germline V CDR1 and CDR2: SNHLY, FYNNEI. The sequenced sample consisted of PBMCs or a T cell subset sorted from them (not recorded which). J is TRBJ1-5 and V is TRBV2, with D uncertain. The TCR originated in an adult woman who had mild COVID-19 (a few samples of this study predate the infection). Cell type and time point are not known. CDR3: CASSLLQSNQPQHF. CDR3 nucleotide sequence: TGTGCCAGCAGTTTGTTACAAAGCAATCAGCCCCAGCATTTT.